Below, 8 T cell receptor beta chains from the same sample are listed, as sequenced in a study of blood T cell repertoires in COVID-19. The repertoire was sequenced with immunoSEQ multiplex PCR; TCRdb's copy has only in-frame clones and lacks some. The table lists tens of thousands of clones, 86% of them singletons, with approximately 19% in the top ten. Specimen: peripheral blood. These receptors all come from a man older than 75 in a cohort sampled during active COVID-19.

This clone has only one observation. V is TRBV5-4 and J is TRBJ2-5, with 9 bases lining up with TRBD1. The CDR3 is 15 amino acids. Germline assignment: CDR1 SGHNT and CDR2 YYREEE (reference sequence). V dropped 4 bases and J dropped 1; count of bases not matched to a gene: 5. The CDR3 nucleotides read TGTGCCAGCAGCGGGACAGGGAATCTCCAAGAGACCCAGTACTTC. Amino acids: CASSGTGNLQETQYF.

The V gene is TRBV19, the J gene TRBJ2-5; 8 positions agree with TRBD2. CDR1 is LNHDA, CDR2 SQIVND, per germline (reference sequence). With V trimmed by 9 bases and J by 3 bases, 9 bases remained unmatched. This CDR3 comprises 14 residues. CDR3 sequence reads: CASPPGLEEETQYF. For the CDR3, the DNA is TGTGCCAGCCCACCGGGACTAGAGGAAGAGACCCAGTACTTC.

This clone was found once. The chain uses TRBV7-3 and TRBJ2-1, with 10 positions matching TRBD2. Germline trimming cut 5 bases from V and 4 bases from J; bases unmatched to any gene: 5. The length of the CDR3 is 15 residues. CDR1 and CDR2 from the germline V gene are SGHTA and FQGTGA. CDR3 loop: CASSQTSGVYNEQFF. For the CDR3, the DNA is TGTGCCAGCAGCCAAACTAGCGGGGTTTACAATGAGCAGTTCTTC.

The chain combines TRBV19 with TRBJ2-1; TRBD2 might be the D (7 bases). The CDR3 is 18 residues long. V lost 4 bases and J lost 3, with 22 bases in between. Germline CDR1 reads LNHDA; CDR2 reads SQIVND (reference sequence). CDR3 protein: CASSRAPGASGRYNEQFF. For the CDR3, the DNA is TGTGCCAGTAGTAGAGCCCCAGGGGCTAGCGGTCGCTACAATGAGCAGTTCTTC.

This clone appeared a single time. V gene TRBV7-2 combines with J gene TRBJ2-1; 8 nucleotides agree with TRBD1. The V and J ends lost 3 bases and 7 bases, in that order; junction bases with no gene match: 8. CDR1 and CDR2 from the germline V gene are SGHTA and FQGNSA. The CDR3 sequence is 15 residues long. DNA of the CDR3: TGTGCCAGCAGCTTCTCGACAGGGGAATTGAATGAGCAGTTCTTC. It translates to CASSFSTGELNEQFF.

This clone occurred once. This chain connects TRBV12-5 to TRBJ2-5; D unclear. The V gene's germline CDR1 is LGHNT and CDR2 FRNRAP. V was clipped by 7 bases and J by 5 bases, with 14 bases between them. This CDR3 has 13 amino acids. As DNA, the CDR3 is TGTGCTAGTGCCCCGCCGGGTAGGGAGACCCAGTACTTC. This gives the protein CASAPPGRETQYF. The variable domain in full, with the rest retrieved from reference TRBV12-5 and TRBJ2-5, is DARVTQTPRHKVTEMGQEVTMRCQPILGHNTVFWYRQTMMQGLELLAYFRNRAPLDDSGMPKDRFSAEMPDATLATLKIQPSEPRDSAVYFCASAPPGRETQYFGPGTRLLVL.

This clone was seen more than once but under ten times. The V gene is TRBV3-1 (or the pseudogene TRBV3-2), the J gene TRBJ1-6; maybe TRBD1 (6 bases). In germline, CDR1 is LGHDT, CDR2 YNNKEL (reference sequence). The V gene lost 4 bases and the J gene lost 0 bases, with 10 bases spanning the gap. The CDR3 has 16 amino acids. CDR3 nucleotides: TGTGCCAGCAGCCGGGGGCCCAGCTCCTATAATTCACCCCTCCACTTT. Protein product: CASSRGPSSYNSPLHF.

The chain uses TRBV5-4 and TRBJ2-3; D remains unclear. Germline CDR1 SGHNT, CDR2 YYREEE (reference sequence). Trimming shortened V by 4 bases and J by 2 bases, and 11 bases separated the two germline ends. This CDR3 region has 14 residues. CDR3 in amino acids: CASSPAGFTDTQYF. As DNA, the CDR3 is TGTGCCAGCAGCCCCGCCGGGTTCACAGATACGCAGTATTTT.